Presented here are 30 T cell receptor beta chains from one specimen sequenced in a study of T cell repertoires in cytomegalovirus infection. TCRdb re-analysed the reads in MiXCR, keeping a single row per CDR3 protein. The table shows about 680,000 distinct CDR3 sequences, with around 24% occurring only once. Sequencing used CD8+ T cells from PBMCs. These receptor sequences come from a human donor in good health (CMV status not recorded). Some clones in this sample may be carry-over from other donors' samples.

The CDR3: CASSHQGSQPQHF. Here the CDR3 DNA reads TGTGCCAGCAGCCACCAGGGAAGTCAGCCCCAGCATTTT. The genes are TRBV4-2 and TRBJ1-5; D possibly corresponds to TRBD1 (5 bases). Germline V gives CDR1 LGHNA, CDR2 YNFKEQ. V was pared by 3 bases and J by 6 bases, with 9 bases between. This CDR3 contains 13 residues.

V is TRBV15 and J is TRBJ2-7; D may be TRBD1 or TRBD2 (5 bases each). The CDR3 sequence is 12 residues long. V lost 5 bases to trimming and J lost 5 bases, with 10 bases between them. The germline V gene has CDR1 LNHNV and CDR2 YYDKDF (reference sequence). CDR3 sequence (DNA): TGTGCCACCAGCGAAGAGGGGAACGAGCAGTACGTC. Residues: CATSEEGNEQYV.

Concerning this clonotype itself: A much larger clone differs by one base, so this may be a read error. The chain has TRBV7-3 and TRBJ1-1, with D possibly matching TRBD1 (5 bases). CDR1 and CDR2 from the germline V gene are SGHTA and FQGTGA. Between the trimmed V and J ends, which lost 0 bases and 10 bases, there was a span of 15 bases. The CDR3 runs to 14 residues. CDR3 loop: CASSLTEQDPGAFF. The CDR3 DNA reads TGTGCCAGCAGCTTAACCGAACAGGACCCTGGAGCTTTCTTT.

The chain recombines TRBV7-9 with TRBJ2-1; D perhaps matches TRBD2 (5 bases). V was cut by 5 bases and J by 0 bases, with 11 bases left in between. CDR1 is SEHNR, CDR2 FQNEAQ, per germline (reference sequence). This CDR3 is 15 amino acids long. This chain's CDR3 is CASSMDWGSYNEQFF. The CDR3 nucleotides read TGTGCCAGCAGCATGGACTGGGGCTCCTACAATGAGCAGTTCTTC.

This clonotype was counted at least ten times. This sequence joins TRBV7-6 and TRBJ2-3; D is unclear. The germline CDR1 and CDR2 sequences are SGHVS and FNYEAQ. The V and J ends lost 4 bases and 7 bases respectively, with 9 bases between them. The CDR3 contains 12 residues. The CDR3 loop is CASSSDIHTQYF. In DNA, the CDR3 is TGTGCCAGCAGCTCCGATATACATACGCAGTATTTT.

This clonotype came up a few times. This chain joins TRBV7-9 and TRBJ2-7, with unresolved D. Germline V gene data show CDR1 as SEHNR and CDR2 as FQNEAQ (reference sequence). The CDR3 has 13 amino acids. Trimming took 0 bases from V and 2 from J, leaving 5 bases between them. This CDR3 is CASSLAATYEQYF. The CDR3 region has the DNA TGTGCCAGCAGCTTAGCTGCCACCTACGAGCAGTACTTC.

There are a few counts of this clonotype. This sequence may be a read error, since a much larger clone differs from it by one base. The chain has TRBV7-9 and TRBJ2-7, with D possibly TRBD1 on 5 matching bases. V gave up 5 bases and J gave up 6 bases, with 11 bases separating them. CDR3 length: 12 amino acids. The germline CDR1 and CDR2 sequences are SEHNR and FQNEAQ (reference sequence). The CDR3 is CASSLRVGEQYF. CDR3 DNA sequence: TGTGCCAGCAGCCTCAGGGTAGGCGAGCAGTACTTC.

This clonotype was found a few times. This rearrangement joins TRBV6-5 to TRBJ2-5; the D call may be TRBD1 or TRBD2 (5 bases each). This CDR3 is built from 17 residues. Germline assignment: CDR1 MNHEY and CDR2 SVGAGI. Trimming shortened V by 0 bases and J by 2 bases, and 16 bases separated the two germline ends. CDR3 nucleotides: TGTGCCAGCAGTTACTCGTGGGGGACCCCGATTCAAGAGACCCAGTACTTC. It encodes CASSYSWGTPIQETQYF.

This clonotype was picked up a small number of times. The chain carries TRBV19 and TRBJ2-5; TRBD1 aligns across 8 bases. The CDR3 loop spans 16 amino acids. Germline V lookup: CDR1 LNHDA, CDR2 SQIVND (reference sequence). The ends lost 6 bases at V and 2 bases at J; junction bases unmatched: 11. For the CDR3, the DNA is TGTGCCAGTAGAAATGTACCAGGGACAGGACAAGAGACCCAGTACTTC. Translation gives CASRNVPGTGQETQYF.

In this sample, this clonotype turned up a few times. The V and J genes are TRBV10-2 and TRBJ2-7; tentative D call: TRBD2 (6 bases). The germline gives CDR1 WSHSY, CDR2 SAAADI. The ends were cut back, 11 bases at V and 0 bases at J, with 14 bases in the middle. The CDR3 covers 13 residues. The CDR3: CALKGLHSYEQYF. In nucleotides, the CDR3 is TGCGCCCTCAAGGGACTCCACTCCTACGAGCAGTACTTC.

With respect to this clonotype: A much bigger clone sits one base away, suggesting this may be a read error. The chain links TRBV6-1 to TRBJ1-1; D is perhaps TRBD1 (5 bases). CDR3 length equals 12 residues. Germline lookup yields CDR1 MNHNS and CDR2 SASEGT. The CDR3 bases are TGTGTCAGCTGGGACTCTATGACTGAAGCTTTCTTT. It specifies CVSWDSMTEAFF.

This clonotype was seen repeatedly, ten times or more. This rearrangement joins TRBV7-8 to TRBJ1-1; 9 nucleotides agree with TRBD1. The germline gives CDR1 SGHVS, CDR2 FQNEAQ. This CDR3 is 16 amino acids long. After removal of 1 base from V and 5 bases from J, the junction contained 8 bases not matched to a gene. CDR3 residues: CASSLVQGAEWTEAFF. CDR3 nucleotides: TGTGCCAGCAGCTTAGTACAGGGGGCTGAGTGGACTGAAGCTTTCTTT.

The chain recombines TRBV29-1 with TRBJ2-7, with D possibly TRBD2 on 6 matching bases. The V end lost 0 bases, the J end lost 4 bases, and 13 bases lay between the germline ends. CDR1 SQVTM and CDR2 ANQGSEA come from the germline V gene. This CDR3 spans 14 amino acids. The DNA of the CDR3 is TGCAGCGTTGAAGATCAGAGAGGAGGGTACGAGCAGTACTTC. Amino acids: CSVEDQRGGYEQYF.

This clonotype showed up just a few times. CDR3 nucleotides: TGTGCCAGCAGCAACAGGGACCGGACCTACAATGAGCAGTTCTTC. It translates to CASSNRDRTYNEQFF. V is TRBV14 and J is TRBJ2-1; D may be TRBD1 (6 bases). The germline V and J ends were trimmed by 5 bases and 2 bases, with 13 bases remaining between them. This CDR3 has 15 amino acids. Germline lookup yields CDR1 SGHDN and CDR2 FVKESK.

The chain combines TRBV2 with TRBJ2-2, with D perhaps matching TRBD2 (6 bases). The V end was cut by 7 bases, the J end by 0 bases, with 15 bases between. The CDR3 covers 16 residues. Germline loops: CDR1 SNHLY, CDR2 FYNNEI. This CDR3 reads CASIPGDGANTGELFF. CDR3 nucleotide sequence: TGTGCCAGCATTCCGGGGGACGGCGCGAACACCGGGGAGCTGTTTTTT. Based on the CDR3 plus reference TRBV2 and TRBJ2-2, the full variable domain is EPEVTQTPSHQVTQMGQEVILRCVPISNHLYFYWYRQILGQKVEFLVSFYNNEISEKSEIFDDQFSVERPDGSNFTLKIRSTKLEDSAMYFCASIPGDGANTGELFFGEGSRLTVL.

As DNA, the CDR3 is TGTGCCAGCAGCCCTTTTACAGAGGGAAATTACACCTTC. This encodes CASSPFTEGNYTF. The chain joins TRBV6-6 to TRBJ1-2; D is undetermined. Germline values: CDR1 MNHNY, CDR2 SVGAGI (reference sequence). CDR3 size: 13 residues. V was shortened by 6 bases and J by 11 bases, with 19 bases between the two germline ends.

This clonotype has only a few counts. This chain joins TRBV28 and TRBJ2-7, with TRBD1 as a possible D gene (5 bases). V was clipped by 4 bases and J by 2 bases, with 12 bases between them. The germline V gene encodes CDR1 MDHEN and CDR2 SYDVKM. The CDR3 sequence is 14 residues long. In DNA form, the CDR3 reads TGTGCCAGCAGTTCGGACAAATTGACCTACGAGCAGTACTTC. Its translation is CASSSDKLTYEQYF.

The chain uses TRBV27 and TRBJ2-3; TRBD1 agrees at 9 bases. In germline, CDR1 is MNHEY, CDR2 SMNVEV (reference sequence). V shed 5 bases, J shed 4 bases, and the junction held 7 bases outside the gene matches. This CDR3 comprises 15 residues. This CDR3 is CASSPRDRVADTQYF. In DNA, the CDR3 is TGTGCCAGCAGTCCAAGGGACAGGGTAGCAGATACGCAGTATTTT.

Regarding this clonotype: Being one base from a much bigger clone, this may be a read error. J is TRBJ2-3 and V is TRBV19; D gene uncertain. Germline V lookup: CDR1 LNHDA, CDR2 SQIVND (reference sequence). The CDR3 loop spans 14 amino acids. V lost 7 bases and J 2 bases, leaving 13 bases between the germline ends. CDR3 residues: CASIIGPFTDTQYF. CDR3 bases: TGTGCCAGTATTATCGGGCCCTTCACAGATACGCAGTATTTT.

This clonotype was seen at least ten times. The chain has TRBV7-8 and TRBJ2-5, with unresolved D. The V end was cut by 2 bases, the J end by 5 bases, with 12 bases between. The CDR3 length is 14 residues. Germline CDR1 SGHVS, CDR2 FQNEAQ. DNA for the CDR3: TGTGCCAGCAGCTTAAAACCTGCGATGGAGACCCAGTACTTC. Translated, it gives CASSLKPAMETQYF.

Here the CDR3 reads CASSQGGWKTYEQYF. CDR3 sequence (DNA): TGTGCCAGCAGCCAAGGGGGGTGGAAGACCTACGAGCAGTACTTC. The V gene is TRBV14, the J gene TRBJ2-7, with D possibly being TRBD1 or TRBD2 (5 bases each). Germline lookup yields CDR1 SGHDN and CDR2 FVKESK. The germline V and J ends were trimmed by 1 base and 2 bases, with 12 bases remaining between them. The CDR3 is 15 residues long. Full variable domain (missing parts from reference TRBV14 and TRBJ2-7): EAGVTQFPSHSVIEKGQTVTLRCDPISGHDNLYWYRRVMGKEIKFLLHFVKESKQDESGMPNNRFLAERTGGTYSTLKVQPAELEDSGVYFCASSQGGWKTYEQYFGPGTRLTVT.

This clonotype has only a few counts. In DNA, the CDR3 is TGTGCCAGCAGTGAATTCAGCGGGGGGCCAAACGAGCAGTACTTC. Protein sequence: CASSEFSGGPNEQYF. The rearrangement joins TRBV6-1 to TRBJ2-7, with TRBD2 matching over 9 bases. Germline loops: CDR1 MNHNS, CDR2 SASEGT. The CDR3 runs to 15 residues. After removal of 2 bases from V and 5 bases from J, the junction contained 7 bases not matched to a gene.

This chain connects TRBV23-1 to TRBJ2-7; no clear D gene. TRBV23-1 is sorted into the ORF group, with uncertain function. CDR3 length: 16 amino acids. V was shortened by 10 bases and J by 1 base, with 23 bases between the two germline ends. CDR3 loop: CANNPPRLRPSYEQYV. CDR3 bases: TGCGCCAACAACCCCCCGCGCTTGCGGCCTTCCTACGAGCAGTACGTC.

The chain recombines TRBV18 with TRBJ2-1, with 8 bases fitting TRBD1. The CDR3 is 15 amino acids. With 4 bases clipped from V and 6 bases from J, the junction kept 8 bases outside the gene matches. In germline, CDR1 is KGHSH, CDR2 LQKENI. The CDR3 DNA is TGTGCCAGCTCACGTTCGGGACAGGTCCTCAATGAGCAGTTCTTC. This sequence encodes CASSRSGQVLNEQFF.

V and J are TRBV6-1 and TRBJ2-6; TRBD1 aligns across 8 bases. The CDR3 is made up of 18 amino acids. Germline lookup yields CDR1 MNHNS and CDR2 SASEGT. The V and J ends lost 5 bases and 0 bases, in that order; junction bases with no gene match: 9. The CDR3 region has the DNA TGTGCCAGCAGTCACCCGGGACAGGCTGACTCTGGGGCCAACGTCCTGACTTTC. This sequence encodes CASSHPGQADSGANVLTF.

This chain uses TRBV6-1 with TRBJ2-2; 8 positions match TRBD2. Germline V gives CDR1 MNHNS, CDR2 SASEGT. This CDR3 has 14 amino acids. J was trimmed by 3 bases and V by 11 bases; bases with no gene match: 8. CDR3 sequence (DNA): TGTGCCGCTCGGGGGGGCTGGGACACCGGGGAGCTGTTTTTT. It translates to CAARGGWDTGELFF.

This clonotype has only a few counts. The genes are TRBV7-9 and TRBJ2-3; perhaps TRBD1 as D (5 bases). The V and J ends lost 6 bases and 11 bases respectively, with 18 bases between them. From germline, CDR1 is SEHNR and CDR2 FQNEAQ (reference sequence). The CDR3 totals 13 residues. In DNA form, the CDR3 reads TGTGCCAGCAGTCCAGAGGCCACCGACAGGCAGTATTTT. Translated, it gives CASSPEATDRQYF. Combining the CDR3 with reference TRBV7-9 and TRBJ2-3 gives the whole variable domain DTGVSQNPRHKITKRGQNVTFRCDPISEHNRLYWYRQTLGQGPEFLTYFQNEAQLEKSRLLSDRFSAERPKGSFSTLEIQRTEQGDSAMYLCASSPEATDRQYFGPGTRLTVL.

This clonotype was detected a few times. V and J are TRBV7-3 and TRBJ2-1, with D hard to call. CDR3 length equals 15 residues. V shed 5 bases and J shed 0 bases, with 11 bases lying between them. Germline assignment: CDR1 SGHTA and CDR2 FQGTGA. The CDR3 sequence: CASSPGTDSYNEQFF. In nucleotides, the CDR3 is TGTGCCAGCAGCCCTGGCACAGACTCCTACAATGAGCAGTTCTTC.

The CDR3 is CASSYGRRDQPQHF. The CDR3 region has the DNA TGTGCCAGCAGTTACGGCAGGCGGGATCAGCCCCAGCATTTT. V and J are TRBV6-2 or TRBV6-3 and TRBJ1-5; D is unresolved. This CDR3 comprises 14 residues. The V and J ends lost 2 bases and 5 bases respectively, with 10 bases between them. Germline CDR1 is MNHEY and CDR2 is SVGEGT.

With regard to this clonotype: This may be a read error, as it is one base from a much larger clone. The V call is TRBV7-8, the J call TRBJ2-5; 8 nucleotides align to TRBD1. The germline gives CDR1 SGHVS, CDR2 FQNEAQ. V gave up 2 bases and J gave up 4 bases; unmatched junction bases: 12. CDR3 size: 17 residues. For the CDR3, the DNA is TGTGCCAGCAGCTTAATAGGAGTGGACAGGGCGGGAGAGACCCAGTACTTC. Translating it yields CASSLIGVDRAGETQYF.